This is a list of T cell receptor beta chains from one sample in a study of Ad26.COV2.S vaccination and SARS-CoV-2 variants. The protocol was immunoSEQ multiplex PCR, while the TCRdb copy is restricted to in-frame clones and leaves out a portion. Here the sample spans 410,000 or so clones, over 80% being singletons. The sample in question was peripheral blood, obtained in a trial of Ad26.COV2.S vaccine versus placebo. The receptor set was obtained from a person between 18 and 59 years old who received the Ad26.COV2.S COVID-19 vaccine or a placebo. Each CDR3 is given with its conserved first and last residue. D genes are given only for firm matches. Not every row has a clone size; where given, it reads once, few, many or a size class.

V gene	clone size	D gene	J gene	CDR3 DNA	CDR3 protein
TRBV7-9	NA	NA	TRBJ1-5	TGTGCCAGCAGCTTACCTAATCAGCCCCAGCATTTT	CASSLPNQPQHF
TRBV5-6	NA	NA	TRBJ1-2	TGTGCCAGCAGCTTGATTAGGGGCGGACGGTATGGCTACACCTTC	CASSLIRGGRYGYTF
TRBV6-5	NA	TRBD1	TRBJ2-7	TGTGCCAGCAGCTTCCCGGGACAGGGCTACGAGCAGTACTTC	CASSFPGQGYEQYF
TRBV12-5	NA	NA	TRBJ2-7	TGTGCTAGTGGTTTGGTACTGGGTTCCTACGAGCAGTACTTC	CASGLVLGSYEQYF
TRBV5-1	once	NA	TRBJ2-2	TGCGCCAGCAGCCGTGGGGTGGGTCCCTTGAACACCGGGGAGCTGTTTTTT	CASSRGVGPLNTGELFF
TRBV7-9	NA	TRBD1	TRBJ2-2	TGTGCCAGCAGCCGGGACAGCCGAGCCAACACCGGGGAGCTGTTTTTT	CASSRDSRANTGELFF
TRBV6-4	NA	TRBD1	TRBJ2-7	TGTGCCAGCAGTGACCCGCACAGGGGGCTAAGGAACGAGCAGTACTTC	CASSDPHRGLRNEQYF
TRBV2	NA	NA	TRBJ2-7	TGTGCCAGCAGTGATCCAACCAGGGTTTCCTCCTATCCGGACGAGCAGTACTTC	CASSDPTRVSSYPDEQYF
TRBV11-2	NA	TRBD2	TRBJ2-7	TGTGCCAGCAGCCCCTGGCGGGGGGCCTACGAGCAGTACTTC	CASSPWRGAYEQYF
TRBV9	NA	NA	TRBJ2-5	TGTGCCAGCAGCCCCCGGGACAGCTGGGGAGGGGAAGAGACCCAGTACTTC	CASSPRDSWGGEETQYF
TRBV7-9	NA	NA	TRBJ1-3	TGTGCCAGCAGCTTAGGATCCGCCGTAGGAAACACCATATATTTT	CASSLGSAVGNTIYF
TRBV7-8	NA	TRBD1	TRBJ1-1	TGTGCCAGCAGCTTAGAGTGGGACAGGAACACTGAAGCTTTCTTT	CASSLEWDRNTEAFF
TRBV19	NA	NA	TRBJ1-2	TGTGCCAGTAGTATCCAGGGCCCCCTCTATGGCTACACCTTC	CASSIQGPLYGYTF
TRBV27	NA	NA	TRBJ1-4	TGTGCCAGCAGCGCCCAAACGACAGCTAGGAGAGAAAAACTGTTTTTT	CASSAQTTARREKLFF
TRBV7-2	NA	NA	TRBJ2-7	TGTGCCAGCAGCTTCGGGTATCCGCCCGAGCCCTACGAGCAGTACTTC	CASSFGYPPEPYEQYF
TRBV19	NA	TRBD1	TRBJ1-5	TGTGCCAGTAGAGACCGGGACAGCTATCAGCCCCAGCATTTT	CASRDRDSYQPQHF
TRBV10-3	NA	NA	TRBJ2-2	TGTGCCATCAGTGATGTAGTGGGCACCGGGGAGCTGTTTTTT	CAISDVVGTGELFF
TRBV9	NA	TRBD2	TRBJ2-3	TGTGCCAGCAGCGTAGCCCCTAGCGGGGCTAGCACAGATACGCAGTATTTT	CASSVAPSGASTDTQYF
TRBV7-9	NA	TRBD1	TRBJ1-3	TGTGCCAGCAGCTCGACAGGGAGCCAACGGATTTCTGGAAACACCATATATTTT	CASSSTGSQRISGNTIYF
TRBV10-2	NA	TRBD1	TRBJ1-2	TGCGCCAGCCGAGATCCAGGGGGGGTGAACTATGGCTACACCTTC	CASRDPGGVNYGYTF
TRBV28	NA	TRBD1	TRBJ2-2	TGTGCCAGCAGCACCCAGGGGGTAACGGGCGGGGAGCTGTTTTTT	CASSTQGVTGGELFF
TRBV9	once	NA	TRBJ2-5	TGTGCCAGCAGCGTAAGCGTTCAAGAGACCCAGTACTTC	CASSVSVQETQYF